A single T cell receptor (beta chain) is shown here with its context. Its antigen is currently not known. Base qualities were left out, and no much larger clone turns up one base away. CDR1 and CDR2 (MNHEY, SVGAGI) derive from the germline V gene. Reading from cysteine to phenylalanine, the CDR3 counts 15 amino acids. Only CDR3 DNA is held: 45 bases, read in frame from base 1. Here V drops 8 bases and J drops 6 bases, and the junction holds 9 bases not matched to any gene. Sorted T cell subsets were CFSE-labeled and co-cultured for roughly five days with allogeneic regulatory or mature dendritic cells at a 1:10 DC:T ratio. FACS was used to sort CD4+ or CD8+ cells into naive T cells, defined as CD45RA+, and memory T cells, defined as CD45RO+. T cells for TCR sequencing came from two healthy control subjects. The Qiagen DNeasy Blood & Tissue Kit was used to extract genomic DNA. The TCRbeta CDR3 regions were amplified in a multiplexed two-step PCR with Vbeta-specific forward primers and Jbeta-specific reverse primers. TCRbeta libraries were sequenced on an Illumina instrument through the immunoSEQ service. The paper's processing steps were these. IMGT annotation was used to assign V, D and J genes, and synthetic CDR3 analogues were used to correct the counts for multiplex PCR bias. Repertoire clonality was computed in the immunoSEQ Analyzer as one minus normalized Shannon entropy. Whether a clone counted as expanded was decided by Fisher's exact test with Benjamini-Hochberg false discovery rate control and a two-tailed cutoff of P<0.01. The clones in this table, taken by TCRdb from immuneACCESS, are in-frame only. Not every clone is retained; where verified, under half of the shortfall comes from an unresolved V gene, and the cause of the rest is unknown. That table is the source of V, J and clone size, and D and trimming were worked out from the DNA. The table for this sample lists 20,000 or so clones; around 80% of them were counted only once. The top ten constitute around 3% of the sample.

The source of the sample is a study of regulatory dendritic cells for organ transplantation (dated by TCRdb to 2016 to 2017). For context, the study as a whole: Monocytes were cultured with vitamin D3 on days 0 and 4 and with IL-10 on day 4 to generate regulatory dendritic cells. The TCRbeta repertoires of sorted naive and memory CD4+ and CD8+ T cells were sequenced before and after allostimulation with regulatory or mature dendritic cells. On day 6, LPS was added to the DC cultures to test how the DCs responded to a strong maturation-inducing agent.

What the research found in general, with its limitations: Repertoires were highly diverse in naive CD4+ and CD8+ T cells, less diverse in memory cells, and most oligoclonal in memory CD8+ cells. In both subjects, allostimulation led to expansion of memory CD8+ clones, although regulatory dendritic cells appeared to cause more limited expansion than mature dendritic cells did. The authors pointed out considerable heterogeneity between individuals in the alloreactive memory CD8+ T cell pool, and only a couple of subjects were sequenced. Of the resting subsets, the one holding the most alloreactive TCR clonotypes was memory CD8+ T cells.

The material sequenced was memory CD4+ T cells from blood cultured with regulatory dendritic cells. The cell subset or site label, read with the paper, signifies: CD45RO+ memory T cells. The chain joins TRBV6-5 to TRBJ2-3, with TRBD2 identical over 12 junction bases. This TCR was recovered from a human donor in good health. In nucleotides, the sequence is TGTGCCAGCTTGAGTGGGCTAGCGGGAGGGGATACGCAGTATTTT. Translated, this is CASLSGLAGGDTQYF.